This T cell receptor beta chain was obtained from a study of control samples from healthy donors and cancer patients. The CDR3 covers 17 residues. With 7 bases removed from V and 0 bases from J, the gap between germline ends came to 18 bases. Sequencing used immunoSEQ multiplex PCR; TCRdb keeps in-frame clones, though not all of them. The repertoire has roughly 130,000 clones, 80% to 95% of them found once; the top ten carry approximately 2.7%. The chain carries TRBV23-1 and TRBJ2-2; TRBD1 is a possible D gene (6 bases). TRBV23-1 is known as an ORF, though its function is uncertain. The clonotype was recovered from a man between 18 and 29 years old in good health. Sequencing was done on a sample of blood. In DNA, the CDR3 is TGCGCCAGCATGATACCGGGACACAACGCGAACACCGGGGAGCTGTTTTTT. Protein: CASMIPGHNANTGELFF.